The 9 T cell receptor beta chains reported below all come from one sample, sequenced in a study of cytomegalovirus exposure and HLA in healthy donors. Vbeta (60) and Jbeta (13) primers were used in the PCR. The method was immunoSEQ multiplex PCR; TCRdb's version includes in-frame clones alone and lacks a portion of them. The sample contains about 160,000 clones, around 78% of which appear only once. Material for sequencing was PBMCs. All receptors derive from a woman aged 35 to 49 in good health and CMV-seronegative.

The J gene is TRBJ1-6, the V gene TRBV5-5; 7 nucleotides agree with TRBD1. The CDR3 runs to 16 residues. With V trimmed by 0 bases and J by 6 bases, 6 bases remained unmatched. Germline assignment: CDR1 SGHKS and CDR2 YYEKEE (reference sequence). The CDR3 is CASSLANRGGNSPLHF. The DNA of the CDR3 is TGTGCCAGCAGCTTGGCGAACAGGGGTGGTAATTCACCCCTCCACTTT. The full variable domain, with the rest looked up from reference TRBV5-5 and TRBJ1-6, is DAGVTQSPTHLIKTRGQQVTLRCSPISGHKSVSWYQQVLGQGPQFIFQYYEKEERGRGNFPDRFSARQFPNYSSELNVNALLLGDSALYLCASSLANRGGNSPLHFGNGTRLTVT.

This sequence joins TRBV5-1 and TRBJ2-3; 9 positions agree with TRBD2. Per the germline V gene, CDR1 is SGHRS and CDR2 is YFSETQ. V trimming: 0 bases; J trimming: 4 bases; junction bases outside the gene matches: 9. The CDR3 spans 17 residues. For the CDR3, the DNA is TGCGCCAGCAGCTTGGGGGAATTAGCGGGGGTTGCAGATACGCAGTATTTT. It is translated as CASSLGELAGVADTQYF. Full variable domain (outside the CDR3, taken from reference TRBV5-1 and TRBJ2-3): KAGVTQTPRYLIKTRGQQVTLSCSPISGHRSVSWYQQTPGQGLQFLFEYFSETQRNKGNFPGRFSGRQFSNSRSEMNVSTLELGDSALYLCASSLGELAGVADTQYFGPGTRLTVL.

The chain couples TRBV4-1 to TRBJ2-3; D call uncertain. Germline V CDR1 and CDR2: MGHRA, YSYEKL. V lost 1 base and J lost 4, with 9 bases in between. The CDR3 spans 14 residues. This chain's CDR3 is CASSQVLAPDTQYF. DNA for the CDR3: TGCGCCAGCAGCCAAGTTTTAGCCCCAGATACGCAGTATTTT.

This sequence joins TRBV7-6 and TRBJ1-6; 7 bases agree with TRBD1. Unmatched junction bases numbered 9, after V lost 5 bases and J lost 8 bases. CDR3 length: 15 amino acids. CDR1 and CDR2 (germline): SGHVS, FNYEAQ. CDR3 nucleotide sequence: TGTGCCAGCAGCCCACTGACAGGGAACGATTCACCCCTCCACTTT. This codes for CASSPLTGNDSPLHF.

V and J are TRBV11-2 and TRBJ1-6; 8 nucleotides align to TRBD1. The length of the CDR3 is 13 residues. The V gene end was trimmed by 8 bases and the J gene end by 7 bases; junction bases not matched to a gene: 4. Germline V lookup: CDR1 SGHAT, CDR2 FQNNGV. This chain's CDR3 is CASDRQGNSPLHF. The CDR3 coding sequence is TGTGCCAGCGACAGACAGGGGAATTCACCCCTCCACTTT. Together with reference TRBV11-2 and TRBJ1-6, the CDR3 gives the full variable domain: EAGVAQSPRYKIIEKRQSVAFWCNPISGHATLYWYQQILGQGPKLLIQFQNNGVVDDSQLPKDRFSAERLKGVDSTLKIQPAKLEDSAVYLCASDRQGNSPLHFGNGTRLTVT.

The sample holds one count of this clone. In DNA form, the CDR3 reads TGCGCCAGCAGCTCACAGGGGCAAAACTATGGCTACACCTTC. It encodes CASSSQGQNYGYTF. V is TRBV5-1 and J is TRBJ1-2; 7 positions match TRBD1. CDR1 is SGHRS and CDR2 is YFSETQ in the germline V gene. The CDR3 contains 14 residues. V shed 3 bases, J shed 2 bases, and the junction held 4 bases outside the gene matches.

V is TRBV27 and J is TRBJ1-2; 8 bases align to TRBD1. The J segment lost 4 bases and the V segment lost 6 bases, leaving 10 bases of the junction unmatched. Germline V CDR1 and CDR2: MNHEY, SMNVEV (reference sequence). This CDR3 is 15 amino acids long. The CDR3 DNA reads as TGTGCCAGCAGGCCGACAGGGGAGGAGGGCTATGGCTACACCTTC. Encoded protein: CASRPTGEEGYGYTF.

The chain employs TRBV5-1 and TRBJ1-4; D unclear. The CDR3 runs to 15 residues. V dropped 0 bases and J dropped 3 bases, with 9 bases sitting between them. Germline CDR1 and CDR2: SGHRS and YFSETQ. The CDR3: CASSLVHGANEKLFF. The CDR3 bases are TGCGCCAGCAGCTTGGTCCACGGAGCTAATGAAAAACTGTTTTTT.

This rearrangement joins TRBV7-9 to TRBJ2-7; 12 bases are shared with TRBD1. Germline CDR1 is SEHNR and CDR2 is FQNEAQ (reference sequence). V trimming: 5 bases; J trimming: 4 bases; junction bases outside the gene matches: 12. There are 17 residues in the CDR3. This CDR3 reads CASSKGAGTGGAYEQYF. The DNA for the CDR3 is TGTGCCAGCAGCAAAGGAGCCGGGACAGGGGGCGCGTACGAGCAGTACTTC.